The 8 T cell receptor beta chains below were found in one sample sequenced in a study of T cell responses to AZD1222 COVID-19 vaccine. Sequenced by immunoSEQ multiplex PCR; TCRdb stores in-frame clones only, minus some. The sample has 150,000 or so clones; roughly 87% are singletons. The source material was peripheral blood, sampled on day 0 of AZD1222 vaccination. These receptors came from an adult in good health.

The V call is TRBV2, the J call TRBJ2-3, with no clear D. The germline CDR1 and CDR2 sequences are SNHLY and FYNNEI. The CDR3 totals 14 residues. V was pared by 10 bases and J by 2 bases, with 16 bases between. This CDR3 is CATQQSRITDTQYF. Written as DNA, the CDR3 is TGTGCCACACAGCAGTCCAGGATCACAGATACGCAGTATTTT. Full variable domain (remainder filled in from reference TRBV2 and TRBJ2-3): EPEVTQTPSHQVTQMGQEVILRCVPISNHLYFYWYRQILGQKVEFLVSFYNNEISEKSEIFDDQFSVERPDGSNFTLKIRSTKLEDSAMYFCATQQSRITDTQYFGPGTRLTVL.

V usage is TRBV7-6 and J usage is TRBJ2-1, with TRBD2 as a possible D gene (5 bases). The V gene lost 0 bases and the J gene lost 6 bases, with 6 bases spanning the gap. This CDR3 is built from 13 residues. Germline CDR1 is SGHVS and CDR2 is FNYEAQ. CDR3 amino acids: CASSLARGNEQFF. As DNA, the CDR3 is TGTGCCAGCAGCTTAGCACGGGGCAATGAGCAGTTCTTC.

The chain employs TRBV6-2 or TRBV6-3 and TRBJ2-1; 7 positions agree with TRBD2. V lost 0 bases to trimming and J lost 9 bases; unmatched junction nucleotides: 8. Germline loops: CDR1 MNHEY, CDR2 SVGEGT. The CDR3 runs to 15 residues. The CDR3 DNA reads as TGTGCCAGCAGTTACTCTCCAGCGGGATCGAGTGAGCAGTTCTTC. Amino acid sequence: CASSYSPAGSSEQFF.

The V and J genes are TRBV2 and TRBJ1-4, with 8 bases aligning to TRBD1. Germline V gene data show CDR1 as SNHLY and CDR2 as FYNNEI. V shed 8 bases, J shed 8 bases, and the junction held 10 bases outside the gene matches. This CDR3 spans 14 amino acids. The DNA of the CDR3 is TGTGCCAGCGGGTGGACAGGGTTTTTCGAAAAACTGTTTTTT. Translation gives CASGWTGFFEKLFF.

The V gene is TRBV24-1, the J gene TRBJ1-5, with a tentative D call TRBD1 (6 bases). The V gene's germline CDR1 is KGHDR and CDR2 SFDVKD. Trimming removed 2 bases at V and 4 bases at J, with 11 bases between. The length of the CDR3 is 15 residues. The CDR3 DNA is TGTGCCACCAGTGATTCGGGACAACTAAATCAGCCCCAGCATTTT. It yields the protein CATSDSGQLNQPQHF.

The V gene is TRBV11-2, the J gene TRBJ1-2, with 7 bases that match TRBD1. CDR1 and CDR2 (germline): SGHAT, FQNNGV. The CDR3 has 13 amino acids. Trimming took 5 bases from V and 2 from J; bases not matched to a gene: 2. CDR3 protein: CASSPTGNYGYTF. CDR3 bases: TGTGCCAGCAGCCCGACAGGGAACTATGGCTACACCTTC.

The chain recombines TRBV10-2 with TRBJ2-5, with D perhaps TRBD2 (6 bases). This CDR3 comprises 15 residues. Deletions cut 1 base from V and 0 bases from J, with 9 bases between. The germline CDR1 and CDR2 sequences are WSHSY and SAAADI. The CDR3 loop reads CASSEYGGNQETQYF. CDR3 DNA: TGCGCCAGCAGTGAGTACGGCGGGAACCAAGAGACCCAGTACTTC.

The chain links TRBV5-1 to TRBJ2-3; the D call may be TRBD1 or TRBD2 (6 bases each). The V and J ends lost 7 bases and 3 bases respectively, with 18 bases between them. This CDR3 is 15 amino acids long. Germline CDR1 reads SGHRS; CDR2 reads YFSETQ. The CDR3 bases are TGCGCCAGCGGTCTGGGGCAGGGGAGGACAGATACGCAGTATTTT. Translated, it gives CASGLGQGRTDTQYF.